This T cell receptor (beta chain) was sequenced in a study of CD8 T cells in Susac syndrome. Blood CD8+ and CD4+ T cells underwent high-throughput TCR beta sequencing. Definite or probable Susac syndrome was diagnosed using recently defined diagnostic criteria. Bulk CD8+ and CD4+ cells came from magnetic negative isolation; CD8+ TEMRA by FACS. In germline, CDR1 is DFQATT, CDR2 SNEGSKA (reference sequence). The CDR3 totals 16 residues. Trimming cost V 0 bases and J 1 base; bases outside gene matches: 6. Random hexamers were used to reverse transcribe about 0.5 to 1 ug of RNA. The immunoSEQ assay covered 54 Vbeta and 13 Jbeta segments for CDR3. A single record per CDR3 protein comes from TCRdb applying MiXCR to the immunoSEQ multiplex PCR reads. The data show some 130,000 distinct CDR3 sequences, with roughly 94% seen just once and roughly 0.2% held by the top ten.

The chain uses TRBV20-1 and TRBJ2-1, with 7 bases that match TRBD2. The TCR was taken from a human donor with Susac syndrome. The sample taken for sequencing was CD8+ T cells from PBMCs. CDR3 nucleotides: TGCAGTGCTAGAGATCCTGCGGGAGCATCCTACAATGAGCAGTTCTTC. Amino acid sequence: CSARDPAGASYNEQFF.